The 10 T cell receptor beta chains given below trace back to one sample, sequenced in a study of blood T cell repertoires in COVID-19. Method: immunoSEQ multiplex PCR; TCRdb's copy keeps in-frame clones and lacks some. The data show 400,000 to 450,000 clones, with 86% seen just once and over 1.3% held by the top ten. The sample taken for sequencing was peripheral blood. The origin of the receptors is a woman aged 30 to 39 with active or convalescent COVID-19.

The chain combines TRBV5-1 with TRBJ1-1; the D gene is possibly TRBD1 (6 bases). The CDR3 sequence is 13 residues long. V lost 7 bases and J lost 3, with 13 bases in between. Germline CDR1 and CDR2: SGHRS and YFSETQ. The CDR3, as DNA: TGCGCCAGCCACAGACAGGCTCACACTGAAGCTTTCTTT. The encoded protein is CASHRQAHTEAFF.

The rearrangement uses TRBV5-1 and TRBJ1-2; D possibly corresponds to TRBD1 (5 bases). The CDR3 has 12 residues. V lost 7 bases and J lost 4, with 11 bases in between. Per the germline V gene, CDR1 is SGHRS and CDR2 is YFSETQ. The CDR3 protein is CASSDRGYGYTF. The CDR3 nucleotides are TGCGCCAGCTCCGACAGAGGCTATGGCTACACCTTC.

The genes are TRBV7-9 and TRBJ2-7, with 7 bases that match TRBD1. The CDR3 contains 14 residues. The V gene end was trimmed by 4 bases and the J gene end by 2 bases; junction bases not matched to a gene: 5. CDR1 is SEHNR, CDR2 FQNEAQ, per germline (reference sequence). For the CDR3, the DNA is TGTGCCAGCAGCTACCGGGACAGACCCTACGAGCAGTACTTC. This codes for CASSYRDRPYEQYF.

The gene calls are TRBV15 and TRBJ2-1; D is unresolved. Trimming pared 1 base from V and 4 bases from J, leaving 5 bases between. This CDR3 spans 13 amino acids. The V gene's germline CDR1 is LNHNV and CDR2 YYDKDF (reference sequence). CDR3 sequence reads: CATSRVRYNEQFF. The CDR3, as DNA: TGTGCCACCAGCAGAGTCAGGTACAATGAGCAGTTCTTC.

CDR3 nucleotide sequence: TGTGCCTGGAAAGGGGGAGGGCTTGACTATGGCTACACCTTC. Residues: CAWKGGGLDYGYTF. This chain uses TRBV30 with TRBJ1-2; perhaps TRBD1 as D (6 bases). Trimming took 4 bases from V and 3 from J, leaving 15 bases between them. CDR1 is GTSNPN, CDR2 SVGIG, per germline (reference sequence). The CDR3 extends over 14 amino acids.

V is TRBV11-2 and J is TRBJ2-1, with 7 bases matching TRBD2. The germline CDR1 and CDR2 sequences are SGHAT and FQNNGV. Trimming took 1 base from V and 6 from J; bases not matched to a gene: 3. The length of the CDR3 is 14 residues. Here the CDR3 DNA reads TGTGCCAGCAGCTTAGCGGGAGGTATCAATGAGCAGTTCTTC. Protein product: CASSLAGGINEQFF.

The V call is TRBV2, the J call TRBJ1-1; 8 bases are shared with TRBD1. The CDR3 sequence is 14 residues long. The V gene end was trimmed by 9 bases and the J gene end by 3 bases; junction bases not matched to a gene: 9. Per germline, CDR1 SNHLY and CDR2 FYNNEI. CDR3 in amino acids: CARVGQGFDTEAFF. The CDR3 nucleotides read TGTGCCAGGGTAGGACAGGGATTCGACACTGAAGCTTTCTTT.

The chain uses TRBV6-6 and TRBJ1-1; unclear D gene. CDR3 length equals 13 residues. The V end lost 4 bases, the J end lost 1 base, and 7 bases lay between the germline ends. Germline V gene data show CDR1 as MNHNY and CDR2 as SVGAGI (reference sequence). CDR3 coding DNA: TGTGCCAGCAGTTTCCGACAGAACACTGAAGCTTTCTTT. It encodes CASSFRQNTEAFF.

In its sample, this clone was seen once. The gene calls are TRBV29-1 and TRBJ2-1; TRBD2 matches at 7 bases. This CDR3 is built from 14 residues. V lost 5 bases to trimming and J lost 5 bases; unmatched junction nucleotides: 9. The V gene's germline CDR1 is SQVTM and CDR2 ANQGSEA. This CDR3 is CSVFPSGPNNEQFF. In DNA, the CDR3 is TGCAGCGTTTTCCCTAGCGGCCCTAACAATGAGCAGTTCTTC.

With regard to this clone: The same CDR3 is also encoded by other DNA sequences in this sample. The rearrangement joins TRBV27 to TRBJ1-1, with a weak D call TRBD1 (5 bases). The V gene lost 3 bases and the J gene lost 0 bases, with 8 bases spanning the gap. Germline-derived CDR1 and CDR2 are MNHEY and SMNVEV (reference sequence). There are 14 residues in the CDR3. CDR3 amino acids: CASSFRGLNTEAFF. CDR3 nucleotides: TGTGCCAGCAGTTTTAGGGGTTTGAACACTGAAGCTTTCTTT.